The 3 T cell receptor beta chains below all came from one sample that was sequenced in a study of blood T cell repertoires in COVID-19 (dated by TCRdb to 2018 to 2020). The library was prepared using the immunoSEQ multiplex PCR assay. The table was pulled from immuneACCESS by TCRdb, which kept in-frame rearrangements only. Such tables lose some clones; where checked, under half of the loss comes from unresolved V genes, and the rest has no known cause. The sample yields about 260,000 clones; approximately 88% were counted once. The ten most abundant clones make up 0.95% to 1.5% of the sample. Sequencing was performed on PBMCs or T cells enriched from blood (not recorded which). The source of these receptors is a woman between 35 and 50 years old with acute COVID-19.

This clone has just a few counts. The gene calls are TRBV19 and TRBJ1-5, with unresolved D. Germline V gene sequence: CDR1 LNHDA, CDR2 SQIVND (reference sequence). The V and J ends lost 6 bases and 0 bases respectively, with 12 bases between them. CDR3 length: 15 residues. CDR3 in DNA: TGTGCCAGTAGCGACGGGTTTTATAGCAATCAGCCCCAGCATTTT. Translation: CASSDGFYSNQPQHF.

The gene calls are TRBV11-3 and TRBJ2-2, with 9 positions matching TRBD1. Trimming took 5 bases from V and 7 from J; bases not matched to a gene: 11. The CDR3 covers 16 residues. Germline assignment: CDR1 SGHNT and CDR2 YENEEA. The CDR3 loop reads CASSLPGQGFGGELFF. The CDR3 DNA reads TGTGCCAGCAGCCTGCCGGGACAGGGCTTCGGCGGGGAGCTGTTTTTT.

The sample holds a few counts of this clone. The CDR3 reads CASSVGQGNNEQFF. In DNA, the CDR3 is TGTGCCAGCAGCGTAGGACAGGGAAACAATGAGCAGTTCTTC. The chain carries TRBV9 and TRBJ2-1; TRBD1 matches 7 bases. Trimming removed 0 bases from V and 5 bases from J; junction bases left unmatched: 2. Germline assignment: CDR1 SGDLS and CDR2 YYNGEE. The CDR3 has 14 residues.